This TCR beta chain was sequenced in a study of OX40 agonist ivuxolimab in advanced cancers. Study-wide results and caveats: CD4+ and CD8+ T cells in blood underwent clonal expansion by week 6 at 0.1 to 3.0 mg/kg.

There are 15 residues in the CDR3. Germline lookup yields CDR1 MNHNY and CDR2 SVGAGI (reference sequence). J was trimmed by 6 bases and V by 2 bases; bases with no gene match: 6. Blood sampling took place at baseline, cycle 4 day 1, and cycle 7 day 1. For this clone: The target antigen is unknown.

Repertoires were generated with immunoSEQ multiplex PCR, while TCRdb's copy carries only in-frame clones and drops some. The profile shows roughly 41,000 clones, approximately 86% of them singletons. The sequence was obtained from an adult with an advanced solid tumor such as melanoma, head and neck, liver or kidney cancer. The J gene is TRBJ1-4, the V gene TRBV6-6, with TRBD1 identical over 7 bases. This material consisted of CD4+ or CD8+ T cells sorted from blood, taken in a trial of the OX40 agonist ivuxolimab. CDR3: CASSYEGRGDEKLFF. The CDR3 nucleotides are TGTGCCAGCAGTTACGAAGGCAGGGGGGATGAAAAACTGTTTTTT.